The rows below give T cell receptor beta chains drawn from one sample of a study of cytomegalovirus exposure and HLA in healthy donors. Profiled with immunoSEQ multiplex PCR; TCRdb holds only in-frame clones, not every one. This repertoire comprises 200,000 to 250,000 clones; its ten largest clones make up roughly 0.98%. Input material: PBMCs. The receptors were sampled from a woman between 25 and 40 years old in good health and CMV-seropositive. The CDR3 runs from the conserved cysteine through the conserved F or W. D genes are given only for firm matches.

CDR3 protein: CASGDRGTDTQYF
CDR3 DNA: TGTGCCAGCGGAGACAGGGGCACAGATACGCAGTATTTT
J gene: TRBJ2-3
D gene: TRBD1
V gene: TRBV27

CDR3 protein: CASSLGQGGGYTF
CDR3 DNA: TGTGCCAGCAGTCTGGGACAGGGCGGGGGCTACACCTTC
J gene: TRBJ1-2
D gene: TRBD1
V gene: TRBV7-2

CDR3 protein: CASSQTRLYGYTF
CDR3 DNA: TGCGCCAGCAGCCAAACACGCCTCTATGGCTACACCTTC
J gene: TRBJ1-2
D gene: .
V gene: TRBV4-3

CDR3 protein: CASSRGQGTNEKLFF
CDR3 DNA: TGTGCCAGCTCACGAGGACAGGGAACTAATGAAAAACTGTTTTTT
J gene: TRBJ1-4
D gene: TRBD1
V gene: TRBV18

CDR3 protein: CSGTGYVTEAFF
CDR3 DNA: TGCAGCGGGACAGGGTACGTCACTGAAGCTTTCTTT
J gene: TRBJ1-1
D gene: TRBD1
V gene: TRBV29-1

CDR3 protein: CASSGTGTNYGYTF
CDR3 DNA: TGTGCCAGCAGTGGGACAGGAACCAACTATGGCTACACCTTC
J gene: TRBJ1-2
D gene: TRBD1
V gene: TRBV6-5

CDR3 protein: CASGPGQTAEQYF
CDR3 DNA: TGTGCCAGCGGCCCGGGACAGACGGCCGAGCAGTACTTC
J gene: TRBJ2-7
D gene: TRBD1
V gene: TRBV28

CDR3 protein: CASSPGTANPEVVGYTF
CDR3 DNA: TGCGCCAGCAGCCCAGGGACAGCTAACCCCGAGGTAGTAGGCTACACCTTC
J gene: TRBJ1-2
D gene: TRBD1
V gene: TRBV4-3

CDR3 protein: CAWSAGSGSYNEQFF
CDR3 DNA: TGTGCCTGGAGTGCTGGTAGCGGGTCCTACAATGAGCAGTTCTTC
J gene: TRBJ2-1
D gene: TRBD2
V gene: TRBV30

CDR3 protein: CASSLSGLGNTIYF
CDR3 DNA: TGTGCCAGCAGTTTGTCAGGGTTGGGAAACACCATATATTTT
J gene: TRBJ1-3
D gene: .
V gene: TRBV27

CDR3 protein: CASSLEAGFTDTQYF
CDR3 DNA: TGTGCCAGCAGCTTAGAAGCGGGGTTCACAGATACGCAGTATTTT
J gene: TRBJ2-3
D gene: TRBD2
V gene: TRBV13

CDR3 protein: CASSVSPQGRDGYTF
CDR3 DNA: TGTGCCAGCAGCGTGAGCCCACAGGGGCGCGATGGCTACACCTTC
J gene: TRBJ1-2
D gene: TRBD1
V gene: TRBV5-6

CDR3 protein: CASSLGHMNTEAFF
CDR3 DNA: TGCGCCAGCAGTTTGGGGCACATGAACACTGAAGCTTTCTTT
J gene: TRBJ1-1
D gene: .
V gene: TRBV5-1

CDR3 protein: CASSLMSSYNSPLHF
CDR3 DNA: TGTGCCAGCAGCTTAATGAGCTCCTATAATTCACCCCTCCACTTT
J gene: TRBJ1-6
D gene: .
V gene: TRBV11-2

CDR3 protein: CASSHGHLKETQYF
CDR3 DNA: TGCGCCAGCAGCCATGGGCACTTGAAAGAGACCCAGTACTTC
J gene: TRBJ2-5
D gene: .
V gene: TRBV4-3

CDR3 protein: CASTRTGKSNQPQHF
CDR3 DNA: TGTGCCAGTACCCGGACAGGCAAGAGCAATCAGCCCCAGCATTTT
J gene: TRBJ1-5
D gene: TRBD1
V gene: TRBV19

CDR3 protein: CSAQAGISSYNEQFF
CDR3 DNA: TGCAGCGCCCAGGCAGGGATTAGCTCCTACAATGAGCAGTTCTTC
J gene: TRBJ2-1
D gene: .
V gene: TRBV29-1

CDR3 protein: CASSSPSPGGGELFF
CDR3 DNA: TGTGCCAGTAGTTCCCCTAGCCCGGGAGGCGGGGAGCTGTTTTTT
J gene: TRBJ2-2
D gene: TRBD2
V gene: TRBV19

CDR3 protein: CASSSTSGGHNEQFF
CDR3 DNA: TGTGCCAGCAGCTCCACTAGCGGGGGGCACAATGAGCAGTTCTTC
J gene: TRBJ2-1
D gene: TRBD2
V gene: TRBV7-2

CDR3 protein: CASGQGDYGYTF
CDR3 DNA: TGTGCCAGCGGACAGGGGGACTATGGCTACACCTTC
J gene: TRBJ1-2
D gene: TRBD1
V gene: TRBV7-9

CDR3 protein: CASSLGSGNTGELFF
CDR3 DNA: TGCGCCAGCAGCTTGGGGTCAGGTAACACCGGGGAGCTGTTTTTT
J gene: TRBJ2-2
D gene: .
V gene: TRBV5-1

CDR3 protein: CASEMRYNGELFF
CDR3 DNA: TGTGCCAGTGAGATGAGGTATAACGGGGAGCTGTTTTTT
J gene: TRBJ2-2
D gene: .
V gene: TRBV19

CDR3 protein: CASSLITPRDTDTQYF
CDR3 DNA: TGTGCCAGCAGCCTGATAACTCCCAGGGACACAGATACGCAGTATTTT
J gene: TRBJ2-3
D gene: .
V gene: TRBV5-8

CDR3 protein: CSVVTGINGYTF
CDR3 DNA: TGCAGCGTGGTGACAGGGATCAATGGCTACACCTTC
J gene: TRBJ1-2
D gene: TRBD1
V gene: TRBV29-1

CDR3 protein: CASSQVYIGQGTEAFF
CDR3 DNA: TGCGCCAGCAGCCAAGTATATATAGGACAGGGCACTGAAGCTTTCTTT
J gene: TRBJ1-1
D gene: TRBD1
V gene: TRBV4-3

CDR3 protein: CASSPNRVGYGYTF
CDR3 DNA: TGCGCCAGCAGCCCTAACAGGGTCGGCTATGGCTACACCTTC
J gene: TRBJ1-2
D gene: .
V gene: TRBV10-2

CDR3 protein: CASSPTATNEKLFF
CDR3 DNA: TGTGCCAGCAGCCCGACAGCAACTAATGAAAAACTGTTTTTT
J gene: TRBJ1-4
D gene: .
V gene: TRBV11-2

CDR3 protein: CASMEGPQSNTEAFF
CDR3 DNA: TGTGCCAGCATGGAGGGGCCACAATCGAACACTGAAGCTTTCTTT
J gene: TRBJ1-1
D gene: .
V gene: TRBV6-6

CDR3 protein: CASTVQGAEETQYF
CDR3 DNA: TGTGCCAGCACCGTACAGGGGGCAGAAGAGACCCAGTACTTC
J gene: TRBJ2-5
D gene: TRBD1
V gene: TRBV5-4

CDR3 protein: CASSQDRGRDTQYF
CDR3 DNA: TGCGCCAGCAGCCAAGACAGGGGGAGAGATACGCAGTATTTT
J gene: TRBJ2-3
D gene: TRBD1
V gene: TRBV4-1

CDR3 protein: CASRSQGAAGNEKLFF
CDR3 DNA: TGCGCCAGCAGATCTCAGGGGGCGGCGGGTAATGAAAAACTGTTTTTT
J gene: TRBJ1-4
D gene: TRBD1
V gene: TRBV5-1

CDR3 protein: CASSTRQGADEQFF
CDR3 DNA: TGTGCCAGTAGTACGAGACAGGGGGCAGATGAGCAGTTCTTC
J gene: TRBJ2-1
D gene: TRBD1
V gene: TRBV19

CDR3 protein: CASSVGGAEAFF
CDR3 DNA: TGCGCCAGCAGTGTAGGGGGGGCCGAAGCTTTCTTT
J gene: TRBJ1-1
D gene: .
V gene: TRBV10-1

CDR3 protein: CASSLTGGEQYF
CDR3 DNA: TGTGCCAGCAGCCTAACAGGGGGCGAGCAGTACTTC
J gene: TRBJ2-7
D gene: TRBD1
V gene: TRBV5-6

CDR3 protein: CATSRDPSYEQYF
CDR3 DNA: TGTGCCACCAGCAGAGATCCATCCTACGAGCAGTACTTC
J gene: TRBJ2-7
D gene: .
V gene: TRBV15

CDR3 protein: CASMRDPQETQYF
CDR3 DNA: TGCGCCAGCATGCGGGATCCACAAGAGACCCAGTACTTC
J gene: TRBJ2-5
D gene: .
V gene: TRBV10-1

CDR3 protein: CASSLPGGPGGELFF
CDR3 DNA: TGCGCCAGCAGCTTGCCGGGGGGGCCCGGCGGGGAGCTGTTTTTT
J gene: TRBJ2-2
D gene: TRBD2
V gene: TRBV5-1

CDR3 protein: CASSYPLGSGSSKDTQYF
CDR3 DNA: TGTGCCAGCAGTTATCCCCTTGGTAGCGGGAGTTCTAAAGATACGCAGTATTTT
J gene: TRBJ2-3
D gene: TRBD2
V gene: TRBV28

CDR3 protein: CASSEAAYSYNEQFF
CDR3 DNA: TGTGCCAGCAGTGAGGCGGCGTACTCCTACAATGAGCAGTTCTTC
J gene: TRBJ2-1
D gene: .
V gene: TRBV6-1

CDR3 protein: CASSLVQGATEAFF
CDR3 DNA: TGTGCCAGCAGCTTGGTACAGGGGGCCACTGAAGCTTTCTTT
J gene: TRBJ1-1
D gene: TRBD1
V gene: TRBV5-6

CDR3 protein: CASSQPRGYGYTF
CDR3 DNA: TGTGCCAGCAGTCAGCCCAGGGGTTATGGCTACACCTTC
J gene: TRBJ1-2
D gene: .
V gene: TRBV28

CDR3 protein: CASSRTGNQPQHF
CDR3 DNA: TGTGCCAGCAGCCGGACAGGAAATCAGCCCCAGCATTTT
J gene: TRBJ1-5
D gene: TRBD1
V gene: TRBV2

CDR3 protein: CASTGEQLSGANVLTF
CDR3 DNA: TGTGCCAGCACCGGGGAACAGCTCTCTGGGGCCAACGTCCTGACTTTC
J gene: TRBJ2-6
D gene: .
V gene: TRBV2

CDR3 protein: CASSLATGLNEQFF
CDR3 DNA: TGCGCCAGCAGCTTGGCGACAGGACTCAATGAGCAGTTCTTC
J gene: TRBJ2-1
D gene: .
V gene: TRBV5-1

CDR3 protein: CASSHGGQTTGANVLTF
CDR3 DNA: TGTGCCAGCTCTCATGGGGGACAAACGACTGGGGCCAACGTCCTGACTTTC
J gene: TRBJ2-6
D gene: .
V gene: TRBV18

CDR3 protein: CAWGLDRGTEAFF
CDR3 DNA: TGTGCCTGGGGCCTGGACAGGGGTACTGAAGCTTTCTTT
J gene: TRBJ1-1
D gene: TRBD1
V gene: TRBV30

CDR3 protein: CASSPIGVTGANVLTF
CDR3 DNA: TGTGCCAGCTCACCGATAGGGGTGACTGGGGCCAACGTCCTGACTTTC
J gene: TRBJ2-6
D gene: .
V gene: TRBV18

CDR3 protein: CASSFRQGGYNEQFF
CDR3 DNA: TGTGCCAGCAGTTTCCGACAGGGTGGCTACAATGAGCAGTTCTTC
J gene: TRBJ2-1
D gene: TRBD1
V gene: TRBV2

CDR3 protein: CASSQENRGDNEQFF
CDR3 DNA: TGTGCCAGCAGCCAAGAAAACAGGGGAGACAATGAGCAGTTCTTC
J gene: TRBJ2-1
D gene: TRBD1
V gene: TRBV4-2

CDR3 protein: CASSDDSGASYGYTF
CDR3 DNA: TGTGCCAGCAGTGACGATAGCGGGGCCTCCTATGGCTACACCTTC
J gene: TRBJ1-2
D gene: .
V gene: TRBV6-4

CDR3 protein: CASSPGRSYEQYF
CDR3 DNA: TGTGCCAGCTCCCCCGGGAGATCCTACGAGCAGTACTTC
J gene: TRBJ2-7
D gene: .
V gene: TRBV18

CDR3 protein: CASSETGGAYEQYF
CDR3 DNA: TGTGCCAGCAGTGAAACTGGCGGGGCCTACGAGCAGTACTTC
J gene: TRBJ2-7
D gene: .
V gene: TRBV6-5

CDR3 protein: CASASGFPSSEAFF
CDR3 DNA: TGTGCCTCCGCTTCAGGCTTCCCGTCAAGTGAAGCTTTCTTT
J gene: TRBJ1-1
D gene: .
V gene: TRBV5-4

CDR3 protein: CASSITGLMNTEAFF
CDR3 DNA: TGTGCCAGTAGTATCACCGGACTGATGAACACTGAAGCTTTCTTT
J gene: TRBJ1-1
D gene: .
V gene: TRBV19

CDR3 protein: CATSRDVTLNEKLFF
CDR3 DNA: TGTGCCACCAGCAGAGATGTTACACTAAATGAAAAACTGTTTTTT
J gene: TRBJ1-4
D gene: .
V gene: TRBV15

CDR3 protein: CASSLPSGGTDTQYF
CDR3 DNA: TGTGCCAGCAGCCTACCTAGCGGGGGGACAGATACGCAGTATTTT
J gene: TRBJ2-3
D gene: TRBD2
V gene: TRBV7-2

CDR3 protein: CASSEWGQAYMNTEAFF
CDR3 DNA: TGTGCCAGCAGTGAATGGGGACAGGCTTACATGAACACTGAAGCTTTCTTT
J gene: TRBJ1-1
D gene: TRBD1
V gene: TRBV6-1